Listed here are 22 T cell receptor beta chains from one sample, sequenced in a study of blood T cell repertoires in COVID-19. Libraries were prepared by immunoSEQ multiplex PCR; TCRdb keeps only in-frame clonotypes and omits some of them. This sample carries 130,000 or so clones, approximately 83% of them seen once, and the ten largest clones take 18%. The specimen sequenced was peripheral blood. These receptors originate from a woman aged 45-65 years who had recovered from COVID-19.

This clone appeared once. V is TRBV11-2 and J is TRBJ1-2; D is possibly TRBD1 (5 bases). The germline V gene encodes CDR1 SGHAT and CDR2 FQNNGV. V was trimmed by 5 bases and J by 8 bases, leaving 18 bases between them. This CDR3 region has 14 residues. As DNA, the CDR3 is TGTGCCAGCAGCCCCTCAGGAGGGGTCGGGGGCTACACCTTC. Amino acid sequence: CASSPSGGVGGYTF.

This chain connects TRBV18 to TRBJ2-7, with 7 bases that match TRBD2. The CDR3 loop spans 14 amino acids. The germline CDR1 and CDR2 sequences are KGHSH and LQKENI. V dropped 6 bases and J dropped 2; count of bases not matched to a gene: 7. CDR3 amino acids: CASSPPGLPYEQYF. Written as DNA, the CDR3 is TGTGCCAGCTCGCCGCCGGGACTACCCTACGAGCAGTACTTC.

The J gene is TRBJ2-4, the V gene TRBV6-5, with 8 bases fitting TRBD2. The CDR3 has 14 residues. The V segment lost 6 bases and the J segment 6 bases; nucleotides outside the gene matches: 7. CDR1 is MNHEY, CDR2 SVGAGI, per germline. The CDR3 protein is CASSLQRERNIQYF. For the CDR3, the DNA is TGTGCCAGCAGCCTGCAGCGGGAGAGAAACATTCAGTACTTC.

This clone is a singleton in its sample. The chain carries TRBV27 and TRBJ1-1, with D maybe TRBD1 (5 bases). Trimming cost V 6 bases and J 1 base, with 9 bases left between them. This CDR3 contains 13 residues. Germline CDR1 and CDR2: MNHEY and SMNVEV (reference sequence). Written as DNA, the CDR3 is TGTGCCAGCAGGAAGACAGAGAACACTGAAGCTTTCTTT. Its translation: CASRKTENTEAFF.

The chain combines TRBV27 with TRBJ2-2; 7 bases align to TRBD2. V lost 3 bases to trimming and J lost 3 bases; unmatched junction nucleotides: 4. This CDR3 is built from 15 residues. Germline V gives CDR1 MNHEY, CDR2 SMNVEV (reference sequence). The CDR3 is CASSFGGRHTGELFF. The CDR3 nucleotides read TGTGCCAGCAGTTTCGGGGGGAGGCACACCGGGGAGCTGTTTTTT.

This clone has a single count. The rearrangement uses TRBV5-1 and TRBJ1-3; D remains unclear. Trimming pared 1 base from V and 2 bases from J, leaving 13 bases between. In germline, CDR1 is SGHRS, CDR2 YFSETQ. This CDR3 contains 16 residues. The CDR3 spells CASSLFPGMAGNTIYF. CDR3 bases: TGCGCCAGCAGCTTGTTCCCGGGGATGGCTGGAAACACCATATATTTT. The variable domain in full, completed from reference TRBV5-1 and TRBJ1-3, reads KAGVTQTPRYLIKTRGQQVTLSCSPISGHRSVSWYQQTPGQGLQFLFEYFSETQRNKGNFPGRFSGRQFSNSRSEMNVSTLELGDSALYLCASSLFPGMAGNTIYFGEGSWLTVV.

The V call is TRBV19, the J call TRBJ1-6; D is undetermined. Germline V gene lookup returns CDR1 LNHDA and CDR2 SQIVND (reference sequence). The CDR3 sequence is 15 residues long. V lost 5 bases, J lost 5 bases, and 13 bases lay in between. Here the CDR3 DNA reads TGTGCCAGTAGTTCAGACTTATGGGATAATTCACCCCTCCACTTT. Translated, it gives CASSSDLWDNSPLHF.

The rearrangement links TRBV7-3 to TRBJ2-1, with D perhaps matching TRBD2 (5 bases). The V gene's germline CDR1 is SGHTA and CDR2 FQGTGA. V was cut by 5 bases and J by 12 bases, with 20 bases left in between. The CDR3 is 14 amino acids. The CDR3 bases are TGTGCCAGCAGCCGAAATCCCCATGGAGGCGGGCAGTTCTTC. It specifies CASSRNPHGGGQFF.

This chain joins TRBV3-1 (or the pseudogene TRBV3-2) and TRBJ2-7; D might be TRBD2 (5 bases). Germline values: CDR1 LGHDT, CDR2 YNNKEL (reference sequence). The CDR3 loop spans 14 amino acids. V was clipped by 4 bases and J by 0 bases, with 10 bases between them. The CDR3 sequence is CASSPLTTSYEQYF. CDR3 coding DNA: TGTGCCAGCAGCCCCTTGACTACCTCCTACGAGCAGTACTTC.

V is TRBV9 and J is TRBJ2-2, with D possibly matching TRBD2 (6 bases). The V gene lost 2 bases and the J gene lost 4 bases, with 15 bases spanning the gap. The CDR3 contains 16 residues. Germline assignment: CDR1 SGDLS and CDR2 YYNGEE. The CDR3 bases are TGTGCCAGCAGCGTGGGAGGCAGGCCGACCACCGGGGAGCTGTTTTTT. Amino acids: CASSVGGRPTTGELFF.

The CDR3 sequence is CASLPQVNTEAFF. CDR3 DNA: TGTGCCAGCCTTCCCCAGGTGAACACTGAAGCTTTCTTT. This chain uses TRBV6-5 with TRBJ1-1; D unresolved. V was shortened by 8 bases and J by 0 bases, with 10 bases between the two germline ends. In germline, CDR1 is MNHEY, CDR2 SVGAGI. This CDR3 contains 13 residues.

The genes are TRBV5-1 and TRBJ2-5; D is unclear. The CDR3 length is 13 residues. Trimming took 2 bases from V and 6 from J, leaving 11 bases between them. Germline-derived CDR1 and CDR2 are SGHRS and YFSETQ. This chain's CDR3 is CASSFEASQTQYF. Here the CDR3 DNA reads TGCGCCAGCAGCTTCGAGGCGAGTCAGACCCAGTACTTC.

V gene TRBV14 combines with J gene TRBJ1-3; maybe TRBD1 (6 bases). There are 17 residues in the CDR3. Germline values: CDR1 SGHDN, CDR2 FVKESK. V dropped 4 bases and J dropped 2 bases, with 18 bases sitting between them. CDR3 protein: CASSPRARGIAGNTIYF. In DNA, the CDR3 is TGTGCCAGCAGCCCCCGAGCGAGGGGGATCGCTGGAAACACCATATATTTT.

This clone was detected once. This chain uses TRBV7-2 with TRBJ1-2; 7 positions agree with TRBD1. Germline V gives CDR1 SGHTA, CDR2 FQGNSA. V shed 5 bases, J shed 2 bases, and the junction held 2 bases outside the gene matches. The CDR3 sequence is 13 residues long. Here the CDR3 reads CASSAGQNYGYTF. DNA for the CDR3: TGTGCCAGCAGCGCGGGACAGAACTATGGCTACACCTTC.

This clone was seen a handful of times. The chain employs TRBV5-8 and TRBJ1-5; D remains ambiguous. This CDR3 comprises 16 residues. V lost 4 bases and J 4 bases, leaving 18 bases between the germline ends. The germline V gene encodes CDR1 SGHTS and CDR2 YDEGEE. Here the CDR3 DNA reads TGTGCCAGCAGCCCCAGAGGGAGCTTAGGAAATCAGCCCCAGCATTTT. Translation gives CASSPRGSLGNQPQHF.

This chain joins TRBV15 and TRBJ1-6; D gene ambiguous. The CDR3 is made up of 14 amino acids. Trimming stripped 6 bases from V and 7 bases from J, with 13 bases between. CDR1 LNHNV and CDR2 YYDKDF come from the germline V gene (reference sequence). The CDR3 region has the DNA TGTGCCACCAGTTCCCAAGCGGGGAATTCACCCCTCCACTTT. Amino acid sequence: CATSSQAGNSPLHF.

The gene calls are TRBV6-2 or TRBV6-3 and TRBJ2-1; 7 bases fit TRBD2. The CDR3 contains 18 residues. Germline assignment: CDR1 MNHEY and CDR2 SVGEGT. The J segment lost 5 bases and the V segment lost 2 bases, leaving 15 bases of the junction unmatched. The CDR3 nucleotides read TGTGCCAGCAGTTACAGGTCTATGGCGGGAGTGGGGAACAATGAGCAGTTCTTC. Translated: CASSYRSMAGVGNNEQFF.

This clone is a singleton in its sample. The rearrangement joins TRBV4-1 to TRBJ2-7; a weak D match, TRBD1 (5 bases). Trimming pared 0 bases from V and 2 bases from J, leaving 8 bases between. Germline loops: CDR1 MGHRA, CDR2 YSYEKL. The CDR3 has 14 residues. The CDR3, as DNA: TGCGCCAGCAGCCAAGATATAGGGGCCTACGAGCAGTACTTC. It encodes CASSQDIGAYEQYF.

The chain links TRBV2 to TRBJ1-1; D is unclear. The CDR3 runs 14 residues. The V end was cut by 4 bases, the J end by 7 bases, with 16 bases between. Per germline, CDR1 SNHLY and CDR2 FYNNEI. The CDR3 nucleotides are TGTGCCAGCAGTGTTAGCCGGATGAGAAATGAAGCTTTCTTT. Translating it yields CASSVSRMRNEAFF.

This rearrangement joins TRBV14 to TRBJ2-3, with D tentatively TRBD2 (6 bases). The CDR3 length is 16 residues. The germline gives CDR1 SGHDN, CDR2 FVKESK. Trimming removed 4 bases at V and 0 bases at J, with 14 bases between. CDR3 nucleotide sequence: TGTGCCAGCAGCCCCGTCGGGAGACCTAGCACAGATACGCAGTATTTT. Its protein product is CASSPVGRPSTDTQYF. Full variable domain (missing parts from reference TRBV14 and TRBJ2-3): EAGVTQFPSHSVIEKGQTVTLRCDPISGHDNLYWYRRVMGKEIKFLLHFVKESKQDESGMPNNRFLAERTGGTYSTLKVQPAELEDSGVYFCASSPVGRPSTDTQYFGPGTRLTVL.

This clone was found once. The J gene is TRBJ2-7, the V gene TRBV27, with 10 positions matching TRBD2. V was clipped by 2 bases and J by 1 base; unmatched bases: 8. This CDR3 spans 17 amino acids. Per the germline V gene, CDR1 is MNHEY and CDR2 is SMNVEV (reference sequence). CDR3 nucleotides: TGTGCCAGCAGTTTAATGGCTAGCGGGAGTTGGTCCTACGAGCAGTACTTC. It is translated as CASSLMASGSWSYEQYF.

The chain links TRBV24-1 to TRBJ2-7; the match to TRBD2 covers 7 bases. Germline CDR1 KGHDR, CDR2 SFDVKD. With V trimmed by 2 bases and J by 5 bases, 11 bases remained unmatched. CDR3 length equals 16 residues. The CDR3 region has the DNA TGTGCCACCAGTGATTCGCAGGGCGGGAGCACGCACGAGCAGTACTTC. Translating gives CATSDSQGGSTHEQYF.